Shown below are 14 T cell receptor beta chains from a single sample sequenced in a study of cytomegalovirus exposure and HLA in healthy donors. Both 60 Vbeta primers and 13 Jbeta primers went into the PCR. The table came from immunoSEQ multiplex PCR; TCRdb's copy has only in-frame clones and leaves some out. Of approximately 110,000 clones detected, around four fifths appear once; the ten largest clones hold 8.6%. Source material: PBMCs. All receptors come from a woman in her 40s in good health and CMV-seropositive.

The chain links TRBV13 to TRBJ2-5, with 8 bases identical to TRBD2. Germline V gene lookup returns CDR1 PRHDT and CDR2 FYEKMQ (reference sequence). V was pared by 7 bases and J by 0 bases, with 7 bases of the junction left unmatched. CDR3 length: 15 amino acids. The CDR3 bases are TGTGCCAGCACCGTGGGCGGGGGGTACCAAGAGACCCAGTACTTC. Translating gives CASTVGGGYQETQYF.

The chain uses TRBV5-8 and TRBJ2-1, with D tentatively TRBD1 (6 bases). Trimming left V 0 bases short and J 5 bases short, with 12 bases between. This CDR3 has 15 residues. Germline CDR1 SGHTS, CDR2 YDEGEE. The CDR3 reads CASSLGQAGNNEQFF. The CDR3 coding sequence is TGTGCCAGCAGCTTGGGACAGGCAGGAAACAATGAGCAGTTCTTC.

This clone was observed a few times. The chain combines TRBV5-5 with TRBJ1-6; a weak D match, TRBD1 (5 bases). Trimming cost V 1 base and J 10 bases, with 18 bases left between them. The CDR3 is made up of 16 amino acids. Germline-derived CDR1 and CDR2 are SGHKS and YYEKEE (reference sequence). CDR3 loop: CASSLKPGVLGSPLHF. CDR3 in DNA: TGTGCCAGCAGCTTGAAGCCGGGGGTCCTCGGGTCACCCCTCCACTTT.

This clone was detected only a few times. V gene TRBV5-8 combines with J gene TRBJ1-5; 8 positions agree with TRBD1. Germline CDR1 is SGHTS and CDR2 is YDEGEE. Trimming removed 2 bases from V and 0 bases from J; junction bases left unmatched: 4. The CDR3 extends over 16 amino acids. In DNA form, the CDR3 reads TGTGCCAGCAGCTTTTACAGGGGGGATAGCAATCAGCCCCAGCATTTT. Translation: CASSFYRGDSNQPQHF.

The chain joins TRBV6-1 to TRBJ1-2, with D possibly being TRBD1 (5 bases). Germline V gives CDR1 MNHNS, CDR2 SASEGT. V was trimmed by 8 bases and J by 8 bases, leaving 21 bases between them. The CDR3 has 14 amino acids. The CDR3 nucleotides are TGTGCCAGCTCCCCGGGGGAGCAGAGGGAAGGCTACACCTTC. Encoded protein: CASSPGEQREGYTF.

This chain connects TRBV28 to TRBJ2-7; a weak D match, TRBD2 (5 bases). Germline values: CDR1 MDHEN, CDR2 SYDVKM. The CDR3 is made up of 15 amino acids. Trimming took off 3 bases at V and 2 bases at J, with 14 bases between the two ends. This chain's CDR3 is CASSFGNTSTYEQYF. In DNA, the CDR3 is TGTGCCAGCAGTTTCGGGAACACTTCCACCTACGAGCAGTACTTC.

Here the CDR3 reads CASSLWRGGQTDTQYF. DNA for the CDR3: TGCGCCAGCAGCTTGTGGAGGGGGGGCCAGACAGATACGCAGTATTTT. The chain joins TRBV5-1 to TRBJ2-3, with D tentatively TRBD2 (7 bases). Trimming stripped 1 base from V and 3 bases from J, with 15 bases between. The length of the CDR3 is 16 residues. Germline CDR1 reads SGHRS; CDR2 reads YFSETQ.

The table lists this clone with a count of one. The chain has TRBV5-6 and TRBJ2-2, with 9 nucleotides matching TRBD1. Unmatched junction bases numbered 6, after V lost 4 bases and J lost 5 bases. Germline loops: CDR1 SGHDT, CDR2 YYEEEE. The CDR3 spans 15 residues. CDR3 amino acids: CASSPQDRGTGELFF. CDR3 DNA: TGTGCCAGCAGCCCCCAGGACAGGGGAACCGGGGAGCTGTTTTTT.

The V and J genes are TRBV4-3 and TRBJ1-2, with 8 bases identical to TRBD1. Germline CDR1 LGHNA, CDR2 YSLEER. The V gene end was trimmed by 1 base and the J gene end by 1 base; junction bases not matched to a gene: 8. CDR3 length: 17 residues. Here the CDR3 reads CASSQALGQGDNYGYTF. The CDR3 nucleotides are TGCGCCAGCAGCCAAGCCCTAGGACAGGGCGATAACTATGGCTACACCTTC.

The chain employs TRBV21-1 and TRBJ2-5; the tabulated D call, TRBD2, remains unverified against the DNA. TRBV21-1 is flagged as a pseudogene. The CDR3 is 15 amino acids. This CDR3 is CASSKGRAERETQYF. The CDR3 DNA is TGTGCCAGCAGCAAAGGGCGGGCGGAGCGAGAGACCCAGTACTTC.

V is TRBV2 and J is TRBJ2-2; D not resolved. V lost 6 bases and J 1 base, leaving 15 bases between the germline ends. CDR1 is SNHLY and CDR2 is FYNNEI in the germline V gene. The length of the CDR3 is 16 residues. The chain's CDR3 is CASSRFGLQNTGELFF. The CDR3 nucleotides are TGTGCCAGCAGCCGATTCGGGTTGCAGAACACCGGGGAGCTGTTTTTT.

CDR3 amino acids: CASSLFRGGEKLFF. The CDR3 nucleotides are TGTGCCAGCAGCTTATTCCGGGGAGGTGAAAAACTGTTTTTT. The V call is TRBV13, the J call TRBJ1-4; D ambiguous. The V end was cut by 2 bases, the J end by 7 bases, with 11 bases between. There are 14 residues in the CDR3. From germline, CDR1 is PRHDT and CDR2 FYEKMQ (reference sequence).

DNA for the CDR3: TGCGCCAGCAGCTTGTCAGGGCCCGCCTTTGGAAACACCATATATTTT. Protein product: CASSLSGPAFGNTIYF. V is TRBV5-1 and J is TRBJ1-3; maybe TRBD1 (5 bases). Deletions cut 1 base from V and 3 bases from J, with 14 bases between. The CDR3 sequence is 16 residues long. Germline loops: CDR1 SGHRS, CDR2 YFSETQ.

This clone showed up just a few times. V and J are TRBV4-2 and TRBJ1-6, with 7 nucleotides matching TRBD1. This CDR3 is 18 amino acids long. The germline gives CDR1 LGHNA, CDR2 YNFKEQ. The V and J ends lost 0 bases and 7 bases, in that order; junction bases with no gene match: 12. CDR3 region: CASSQDLRRGESNSPLHF. The CDR3 nucleotides read TGTGCCAGCAGCCAAGATCTTCGCAGGGGGGAATCAAATTCACCCCTCCACTTT.